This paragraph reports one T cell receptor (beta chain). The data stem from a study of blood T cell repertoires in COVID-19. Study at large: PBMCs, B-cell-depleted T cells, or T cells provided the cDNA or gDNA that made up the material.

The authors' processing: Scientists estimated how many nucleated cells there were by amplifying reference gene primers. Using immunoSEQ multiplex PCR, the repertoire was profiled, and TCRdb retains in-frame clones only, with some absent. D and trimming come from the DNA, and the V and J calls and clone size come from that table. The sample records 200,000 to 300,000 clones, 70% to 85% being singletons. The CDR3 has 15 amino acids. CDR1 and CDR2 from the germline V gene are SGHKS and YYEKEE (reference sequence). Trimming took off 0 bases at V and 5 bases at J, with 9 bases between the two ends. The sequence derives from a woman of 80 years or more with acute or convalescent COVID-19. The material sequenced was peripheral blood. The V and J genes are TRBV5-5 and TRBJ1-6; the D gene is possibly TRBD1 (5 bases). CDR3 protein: CASSLVQAHNSPLHF. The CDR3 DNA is TGTGCCAGCAGCTTGGTACAGGCCCATAATTCACCCCTCCACTTT.